This is a list of T cell receptor beta chains from one sample in a study of T cell repertoires in cytomegalovirus infection. Each CDR3 protein is one row after TCRdb ran MiXCR on the reads. Seen here are under 350,000 distinct CDR3 sequences, 20% to 25% observed once, and the top ten hold about 21%. No antigen is known for these receptors. The sample here was cultured PBMCs, taken from culture after CMV antigen stimulation. The origin of the receptors is a human donor in good health (CMV status not recorded). Some clones in this sample may be carry-over from other donors' samples. The CDR3 runs from the conserved cysteine through the conserved F or W. A D gene is named only where the DNA matches it firmly. The listing skips clone size in some rows; elsewhere it reads once, few, many or a size class.

d_call	clone_size	v_call	j_call	cdr3_aa	cdr3_nt
TRBD1	few	TRBV20-1	TRBJ2-7	CSASDRGQKYSYEQYF	TGCAGTGCTAGCGATAGGGGACAGAAATACTCCTACGAGCAGTACTTC
TRBD2	NA	TRBV7-2	TRBJ2-7	CASSLAPSGRFGPYEQYF	TGTGCCAGCAGCTTAGCCCCTAGCGGACGATTCGGTCCCTACGAGCAGTACTTC
TRBD1	many	TRBV7-2	TRBJ1-1	CASSRRDRGWTEAFF	TGTGCCAGCAGCCGCCGGGACAGGGGTTGGACTGAAGCTTTCTTT
TRBD1	NA	TRBV12-3/TRBV12-4	TRBJ2-5	CASTPGQVPQETQYF	TGTGCCAGCACCCCGGGACAGGTGCCCCAAGAGACCCAGTACTTC
TRBD2	NA	TRBV7-2	TRBJ2-1	CASSLDRGLAISFF	TGTGCCAGCAGCTTAGACCGGGGACTAGCTATCTCGTTCTTC
TRBD1	NA	TRBV14	TRBJ1-1	CASSHRTGGKTEAFF	TGTGCCAGCAGCCACCGGACAGGAGGAAAGACTGAAGCTTTCTTT
NA	few	TRBV7-2	TRBJ2-4	CASSLGGPLSWNF	TGTGCCAGCAGCTTAGGGGGGCCTCTTAGTTGGAACTTC
NA	NA	TRBV27	TRBJ1-1	CASSLSVAGTGEAFF	TGTGCCAGCAGTTTATCGGTAGCAGGGACGGGTGAAGCTTTCTTT
TRBD2	many	TRBV5-1	TRBJ2-1	CASTPASGSSNEQFF	TGCGCCAGCACCCCGGCTAGCGGGAGTTCCAATGAGCAGTTCTTC
NA	once	TRBV20-1	TRBJ2-3	CSAEGDTDTQYF	TGCAGTGCTGAGGGGGACACAGATACGCAGTATTTT
NA	NA	TRBV7-9	TRBJ1-6	CASSFGRENSPLHF	TGTGCCAGCAGCTTTGGCAGGGAAAATTCACCCCTCCACTTT
NA	once	TRBV28	TRBJ1-4	CASSSSGQRIEKLFF	TGTGCCAGCAGTTCCTCGGGACAAAGAATTGAAAAACTGTTTTTT
NA	NA	TRBV27	TRBJ2-7	CASSAQGPYEQYF	TGTGCCAGCAGTGCGCAGGGCCCCTACGAGCAGTACTTC
TRBD2	many	TRBV7-2	TRBJ2-3	CASSPIAGGQGDTQYF	TGTGCCAGCAGCCCAATAGCGGGAGGTCAGGGAGATACGCAGTATTTT
NA	NA	TRBV7-6	TRBJ2-5	CASSLGLGPETQYF	TGTGCCAGCAGCTTGGGACTGGGACCGGAGACCCAGTACTTC
NA	once	TRBV9	TRBJ1-1	CASTPGDTEAFF	TGTGCCAGCACCCCGGGTGACACTGAAGCTTTCTTT
NA	many	TRBV6-1	TRBJ2-6	CASMQGLVSGANVLTF	TGTGCCAGCATGCAGGGTTTAGTCTCTGGGGCCAACGTCCTGACTTTC